One and the same sample provided the 32 T cell receptor beta chains below, sequenced in a study of OX40 agonist ivuxolimab in advanced cancers. Here immunoSEQ multiplex PCR was the method, and the copy in TCRdb shows in-frame clones only, minus some. The table includes about 83,000 clones, 65% to 90% detected once. Material: CD4+ or CD8+ T cells sorted from blood, obtained in a trial of the OX40 agonist ivuxolimab. The receptors shown here come from an adult with an advanced solid tumor such as melanoma, head and neck, liver or kidney cancer.

V gene TRBV7-8 combines with J gene TRBJ2-7; D possibly matches TRBD1 or TRBD2 (5 bases each). Trimming removed 1 base at V and 2 bases at J, with 9 bases between. CDR1 and CDR2 from the germline V gene are SGHVS and FQNEAQ. This CDR3 comprises 14 residues. The CDR3 is CASSLVEGPYEQYF. CDR3 sequence (DNA): TGTGCCAGCAGCTTAGTTGAGGGACCCTACGAGCAGTACTTC.

The V gene is TRBV5-6, the J gene TRBJ1-1; maybe TRBD1 (6 bases). CDR3 length: 16 amino acids. The germline gives CDR1 SGHDT, CDR2 YYEEEE. V lost 2 bases to trimming and J lost 7 bases, with 21 bases between them. The CDR3 loop is CASSLLSSPLRGEAFF. DNA for the CDR3: TGTGCCAGCAGCTTACTTTCCAGTCCACTCAGGGGTGAAGCTTTCTTT.

In DNA form, the CDR3 reads TGTGCCAGCAGCTCCAACCAGGGGGCCACCTATGGCTACACCTTC. Protein: CASSSNQGATYGYTF. V is TRBV7-2 and J is TRBJ1-2; 8 bases are a match to TRBD1. CDR1 is SGHTA, CDR2 FQGNSA, per germline. This CDR3 is built from 15 residues. Trimming removed 4 bases from V and 4 bases from J; junction bases left unmatched: 8.

V is TRBV9 and J is TRBJ2-2; D possibly corresponds to TRBD2 (6 bases). From germline, CDR1 is SGDLS and CDR2 YYNGEE. This CDR3 contains 17 residues. The germline V and J ends were trimmed by 0 bases and 3 bases, with 15 bases remaining between them. In DNA form, the CDR3 reads TGTGCCAGCAGCGTAGGGGGCGGGGTAATCGACACCGGGGAGCTGTTTTTT. It yields the protein CASSVGGGVIDTGELFF.

This chain connects TRBV9 to TRBJ1-5; D not certain. The CDR3 is made up of 14 amino acids. CDR1 is SGDLS and CDR2 is YYNGEE in the germline V gene. With 4 bases removed from V and 1 base from J, the gap between germline ends came to 9 bases. The CDR3 is CASSLEGSNQPQHF. The CDR3 DNA sequence: TGTGCCAGCAGCCTTGAGGGAAGCAATCAGCCCCAGCATTTT.

This chain links TRBV5-1 with TRBJ2-1; D not certain. V lost 5 bases, J lost 0 bases, and 6 bases lay in between. Germline V gives CDR1 SGHRS, CDR2 YFSETQ. This CDR3 region has 13 residues. The CDR3 sequence: CASRPDSYNEQFF. The CDR3 coding sequence is TGCGCCAGCAGACCTGACTCCTACAATGAGCAGTTCTTC.

The chain uses TRBV5-6 and TRBJ2-1; no clear D gene. The CDR3 length is 15 residues. The V gene lost 1 base and the J gene lost 5 bases, with 13 bases spanning the gap. The V gene's germline CDR1 is SGHDT and CDR2 YYEEEE. The CDR3 loop is CASSLSRTVHNEQFF. The CDR3 DNA follows: TGTGCCAGCAGCTTGTCCCGGACGGTGCACAATGAGCAGTTCTTC. Filled out from reference TRBV5-6 and TRBJ2-1, the complete variable domain reads DAGVTQSPTHLIKTRGQQVTLRCSPKSGHDTVSWYQQALGQGPQFIFQYYEEEERQRGNFPDRFSGHQFPNYSSELNVNALLLGDSALYLCASSLSRTVHNEQFFGPGTRLTVL.

V is TRBV10-3 and J is TRBJ2-3; TRBD1 aligns across 7 bases. Germline CDR1 and CDR2: ENHRY and SYGVKD. The CDR3 covers 17 residues. The V and J ends lost 6 bases and 0 bases, in that order; junction bases with no gene match: 12. CDR3 sequence reads: CAIRPVGTVISTDTQYF. Here the CDR3 DNA reads TGTGCCATCAGACCAGTAGGGACAGTAATTAGCACAGATACGCAGTATTTT.

The chain uses TRBV6-5 and TRBJ2-5, with D unclear. This CDR3 region has 12 residues. Germline V CDR1 and CDR2: MNHEY, SVGAGI. Trimming cost V 5 bases and J 9 bases, with 13 bases left between them. The CDR3 loop is CASSPLDKPQYF. Here the CDR3 DNA reads TGTGCCAGCAGTCCGCTAGACAAGCCCCAGTACTTC.

The CDR3 protein is CAISGATNEKLFF. The CDR3 region has the DNA TGTGCCATCAGTGGGGCAACTAATGAAAAACTGTTTTTT. The chain links TRBV10-3 to TRBJ1-4, with D unresolved. Trimming removed 4 bases from V and 0 bases from J, with 3 bases in between. Germline CDR1 is ENHRY and CDR2 is SYGVKD. The CDR3 length is 13 residues.

This chain joins TRBV6-1 and TRBJ1-4, with D perhaps matching TRBD1 (5 bases). V lost 1 base, J lost 0 bases, and 12 bases lay in between. The CDR3 loop spans 17 amino acids. Germline values: CDR1 MNHNS, CDR2 SASEGT. The CDR3: CASSEVGALATNEKLFF. The CDR3, as DNA: TGTGCCAGCAGTGAAGTTGGGGCACTGGCAACTAATGAAAAACTGTTTTTT.

In this sample, this clone turned up once. The chain joins TRBV7-9 to TRBJ2-7; tentatively, D is TRBD1 (6 bases). The germline V gene encodes CDR1 SEHNR and CDR2 FQNEAQ (reference sequence). The V end lost 5 bases, the J end lost 6 bases, and 11 bases lay between the germline ends. This CDR3 region has 12 residues. The CDR3 bases are TGTGCCAGCAGCATACAGGGTACCGAGCAGTACTTC. Encoded protein: CASSIQGTEQYF.

This rearrangement joins TRBV7-8 to TRBJ2-6; no clear D. V dropped 1 base and J dropped 0 bases, with 4 bases sitting between them. Germline V gene sequence: CDR1 SGHVS, CDR2 FQNEAQ. The CDR3 is 15 residues long. The CDR3 DNA sequence: TGTGCCAGCAGCTTAGGGTTCTCTGGGGCCAACGTCCTGACTTTC. It specifies CASSLGFSGANVLTF. Variable domain in full (rest from reference TRBV7-8 and TRBJ2-6): GAGVSQSPRYKVAKRGQDVALRCDPISGHVSLFWYQQALGQGPEFLTYFQNEAQLDKSGLPSDRFFAERPEGSVSTLKIQRTQQEDSAVYLCASSLGFSGANVLTFGAGSRLTVL.

Only a few counts were recorded for this clone. This sequence joins TRBV5-5 and TRBJ2-5, with D possibly being TRBD1 or TRBD2 (6 bases each). The germline CDR1 and CDR2 sequences are SGHKS and YYEKEE (reference sequence). Trimming shortened V by 2 bases and J by 2 bases, and 13 bases separated the two germline ends. CDR3 length: 15 amino acids. CDR3 protein: CASSLIQGGQETQYF. The DNA of the CDR3 is TGTGCCAGCAGCTTAATACAGGGAGGACAAGAGACCCAGTACTTC.

The chain has TRBV27 and TRBJ1-3; D remains ambiguous. The CDR3 totals 13 residues. The germline CDR1 and CDR2 sequences are MNHEY and SMNVEV (reference sequence). V was clipped by 6 bases and J by 2 bases, with 8 bases between them. For the CDR3, the DNA is TGTGCCAGCAGCCGTGGGGCTGGAAACACCATATATTTT. Its translation: CASSRGAGNTIYF.

The V gene is TRBV4-3, the J gene TRBJ2-1, with TRBD2 matching over 9 bases. This CDR3 comprises 16 residues. The J segment lost 6 bases and the V segment lost 4 bases, leaving 10 bases of the junction unmatched. The germline V gene has CDR1 LGHNA and CDR2 YSLEER. The CDR3 DNA reads TGCGCCAGCAGCCCCAGGAGCGGGGGGCCCGCCAATGAGCAGTTCTTC. Residues: CASSPRSGGPANEQFF.

This clone appeared a single time. The CDR3 loop reads CASSPVGAGVETQYF. CDR3 sequence (DNA): TGTGCCAGCAGCCCCGTGGGGGCGGGGGTAGAGACCCAGTACTTC. V and J are TRBV7-3 and TRBJ2-5; D may be TRBD2 (7 bases). Germline assignment: CDR1 SGHTA and CDR2 FQGTGA. This CDR3 is 15 amino acids long. Trimming pared 5 bases from V and 4 bases from J, leaving 17 bases between.

This chain joins TRBV11-3 and TRBJ1-2; TRBD1 agrees at 10 bases. The CDR3 is 15 amino acids. CDR1 is SGHNT, CDR2 YENEEA, per germline. After removal of 5 bases from V and 6 bases from J, the junction contained 9 bases not matched to a gene. The CDR3 nucleotides read TGTGCCAGCAGCCCTAGACAGGGGGCGCGGAATGGCTACACCTTC. Translation: CASSPRQGARNGYTF.

The chain recombines TRBV19 with TRBJ2-3, with TRBD2 as a possible D gene (6 bases). CDR1 and CDR2 (germline): LNHDA, SQIVND (reference sequence). The CDR3 has 15 residues. V lost 1 base and J 2 bases, leaving 10 bases between the germline ends. This CDR3 is CASSIVGGTTDTQYF. Here the CDR3 DNA reads TGTGCCAGTAGTATAGTTGGGGGGACCACAGATACGCAGTATTTT.

Only one count was recorded for this clone. This chain links TRBV19 with TRBJ2-1; TRBD2 might be the D (6 bases). V lost 3 bases and J 5 bases, leaving 17 bases between the germline ends. Germline values: CDR1 LNHDA, CDR2 SQIVND (reference sequence). This CDR3 is built from 16 residues. The CDR3 here is CASSIPGLGPDNEQFF. In DNA, the CDR3 is TGTGCCAGTAGTATCCCGGGACTCGGCCCTGACAATGAGCAGTTCTTC.

The chain couples TRBV6-1 to TRBJ1-3; D is ambiguous. Germline V CDR1 and CDR2: MNHNS, SASEGT. The CDR3 has 16 residues. V lost 0 bases and J lost 0, with 9 bases in between. The CDR3 region is CASSEAADHSGNTIYF. DNA for the CDR3: TGTGCCAGCAGTGAAGCAGCGGATCACTCTGGAAACACCATATATTTT.

This chain connects TRBV9 to TRBJ1-2, with D uncertain. Germline V lookup: CDR1 SGDLS, CDR2 YYNGEE. The CDR3 loop spans 14 amino acids. Trimming shortened V by 4 bases and J by 8 bases, and 18 bases separated the two germline ends. CDR3 coding DNA: TGTGCCAGCAGCCCCCGGACCGATTTGGGAGGCTACACCTTC. Encoded protein: CASSPRTDLGGYTF.

Notes on this clone: The junction differs from germline at one of its ends, possibly a read error. This sample includes further DNA sequences coding for the same CDR3. The chain is built from TRBV7-2 and TRBJ1-1; TRBD1 might be the D (5 bases). Per the germline V gene, CDR1 is SGHTA and CDR2 is FQGNSA. CDR3 length equals 14 residues. DNA for the CDR3: TGTGCCAGCACGACCTTGGGGACGAACACTGAAGCCTTCTTT. Amino acids: CASTTLGTNTEAFF.

This clone has a handful of counts. This same CDR3 is encoded by further DNA sequences in the sample. The V and J genes are TRBV7-9 and TRBJ1-2; the D is unclear. The CDR3 has 11 residues. V was cut by 4 bases and J by 1 base, with 1 base left in between. Per germline, CDR1 SEHNR and CDR2 FQNEAQ (reference sequence). Written as DNA, the CDR3 is TGTGCCAGCAGCTATAACTATGGCTACACCTTC. Translating gives CASSYNYGYTF.

The chain joins TRBV5-5 to TRBJ1-5; TRBD1 matches at 10 bases. The CDR3 has 16 amino acids. The germline V gene has CDR1 SGHKS and CDR2 YYEKEE (reference sequence). The V segment lost 4 bases and the J segment 3 bases; nucleotides outside the gene matches: 7. The CDR3 spells CASSPGQGGINQPQHF. Written as DNA, the CDR3 is TGTGCCAGCAGCCCTGGACAGGGGGGGATCAATCAGCCCCAGCATTTT.

The rearrangement links TRBV5-4 to TRBJ2-1; TRBD1 aligns across 7 bases. Germline values: CDR1 SGHNT, CDR2 YYREEE (reference sequence). CDR3 length: 16 residues. Trimming at V came to 3 bases and at J to 5 bases, leaving 11 bases not matched to a gene. The CDR3 loop is CASSSLQGFKNNEQFF. CDR3 nucleotide sequence: TGTGCCAGCAGCTCACTACAGGGGTTTAAGAACAATGAGCAGTTCTTC. Full variable domain (rest looked up from reference TRBV5-4 and TRBJ2-1): ETGVTQSPTHLIKTRGQQVTLRCSSQSGHNTVSWYQQALGQGPQFIFQYYREEENGRGNFPPRFSGLQFPNYSSELNVNALELDDSALYLCASSSLQGFKNNEQFFGPGTRLTVL.

Only a few counts were recorded for this clone. The V call is TRBV6-5, the J call TRBJ1-5; the D is unclear. Germline V gene lookup returns CDR1 MNHEY and CDR2 SVGAGI. Trimming stripped 7 bases from V and 5 bases from J, with 12 bases between. The CDR3 totals 13 residues. The DNA of the CDR3 is TGTGCCAGCACCTCCAATTATGATCAGCCCCAGCATTTT. This translates into CASTSNYDQPQHF.

The chain has TRBV7-8 and TRBJ1-1, with TRBD1 as a possible D gene (6 bases). The CDR3 runs to 16 residues. Per germline, CDR1 SGHVS and CDR2 FQNEAQ. The germline V and J ends were trimmed by 5 bases and 3 bases, with 19 bases remaining between them. CDR3 DNA: TGTGCCAGCAGCCGGTCAACGGGGGCTGGGTACACTGAAGCTTTCTTT. Amino acids: CASSRSTGAGYTEAFF.

The chain couples TRBV7-6 to TRBJ1-2, with a weak D call TRBD1 (6 bases). Germline V gene data show CDR1 as SGHVS and CDR2 as FNYEAQ. Trimming took off 1 base at V and 3 bases at J, with 15 bases between the two ends. The CDR3 consists of 16 residues. In nucleotides, the CDR3 is TGTGCCAGCAGCTTAGAAGGGATCAGGGGCGACTATGGCTACACCTTC. Its protein is CASSLEGIRGDYGYTF.

V usage is TRBV7-9 and J usage is TRBJ1-2, with TRBD1 as a possible D gene (5 bases). Looked up from germline, CDR1 is SEHNR and CDR2 is FQNEAQ (reference sequence). CDR3 length: 12 residues. Trimming removed 11 bases at V and 8 bases at J, with 18 bases between. The CDR3 DNA sequence: TGTGCCGCTGGGGCAGGCCGAGTGGGCTACACCTTC. Translation gives CAAGAGRVGYTF.

The chain joins TRBV7-3 to TRBJ2-2; no reliable D call. Trimming pared 0 bases from V and 6 bases from J, leaving 17 bases between. The germline CDR1 and CDR2 sequences are SGHTA and FQGTGA. There are 17 residues in the CDR3. The CDR3 loop reads CASSLTFGSSIPGELFF. DNA of the CDR3: TGTGCCAGCAGCTTAACGTTCGGTAGCTCAATCCCCGGGGAGCTGTTTTTT.

This clone was seen more than once but under ten times. Other nucleotide sequences in the sample specify the same CDR3. The genes are TRBV7-9 and TRBJ2-2; D uncertain. The germline CDR1 and CDR2 sequences are SEHNR and FQNEAQ (reference sequence). Trimming removed 1 base at V and 6 bases at J, with 6 bases between. There are 13 residues in the CDR3. The CDR3 DNA follows: TGTGCCAGCAGCTTAGGGAGCGCCGGGGAGCTGTTTTTT. Translation gives CASSLGSAGELFF.